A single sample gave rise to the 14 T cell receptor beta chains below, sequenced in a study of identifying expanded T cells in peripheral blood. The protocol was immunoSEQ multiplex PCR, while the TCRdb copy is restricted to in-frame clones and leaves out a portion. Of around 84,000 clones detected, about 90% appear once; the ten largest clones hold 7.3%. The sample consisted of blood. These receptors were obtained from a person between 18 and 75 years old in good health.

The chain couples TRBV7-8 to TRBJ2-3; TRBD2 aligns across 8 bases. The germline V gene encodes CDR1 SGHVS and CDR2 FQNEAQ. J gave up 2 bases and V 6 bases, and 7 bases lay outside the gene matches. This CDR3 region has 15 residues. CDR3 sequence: CASRRPGLDTDTQYF. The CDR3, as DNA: TGTGCCAGCAGGCGACCGGGACTAGACACAGATACGCAGTATTTT.

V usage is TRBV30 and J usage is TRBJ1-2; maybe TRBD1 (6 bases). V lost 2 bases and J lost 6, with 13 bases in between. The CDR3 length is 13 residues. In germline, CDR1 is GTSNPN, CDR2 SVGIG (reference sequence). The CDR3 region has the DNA TGTGCCTGGAGTCCCGGACAGTACCATGGCTACACCTTC. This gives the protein CAWSPGQYHGYTF.

DNA of the CDR3: TGCGCCAGCAGCTTGACCCCCAACACTGAAGCTTTCTTT. This translates into CASSLTPNTEAFF. The chain links TRBV5-1 to TRBJ1-1; D gene uncertain. This CDR3 is built from 13 residues. CDR1 and CDR2 (germline): SGHRS, YFSETQ. The V end lost 1 base, the J end lost 2 bases, and 6 bases lay between the germline ends. Filled out from reference TRBV5-1 and TRBJ1-1, the complete variable domain reads KAGVTQTPRYLIKTRGQQVTLSCSPISGHRSVSWYQQTPGQGLQFLFEYFSETQRNKGNFPGRFSGRQFSNSRSEMNVSTLELGDSALYLCASSLTPNTEAFFGQGTRLTVV.

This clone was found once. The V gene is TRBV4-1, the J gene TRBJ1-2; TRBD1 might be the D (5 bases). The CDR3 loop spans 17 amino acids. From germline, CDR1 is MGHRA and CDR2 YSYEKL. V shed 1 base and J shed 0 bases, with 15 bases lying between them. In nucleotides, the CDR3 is TGCGCCAGCAGCCAAGTTCCTAAGGGGAAGGCTAACTATGGCTACACCTTC. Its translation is CASSQVPKGKANYGYTF.

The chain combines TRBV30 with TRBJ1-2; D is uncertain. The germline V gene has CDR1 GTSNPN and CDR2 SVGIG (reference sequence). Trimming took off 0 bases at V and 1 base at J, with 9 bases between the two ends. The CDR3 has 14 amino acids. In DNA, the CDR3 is TGTGCCTGGAGTGTACCGCAGCTTAACTATGGCTACACCTTC. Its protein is CAWSVPQLNYGYTF.

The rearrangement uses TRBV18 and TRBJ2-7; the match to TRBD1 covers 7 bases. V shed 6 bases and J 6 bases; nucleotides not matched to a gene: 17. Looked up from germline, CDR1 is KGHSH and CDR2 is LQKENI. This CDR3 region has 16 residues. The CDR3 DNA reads TGTGCCAGCTCGCAGAAGGGTGAGGGGGCATCGTTCGAGCAGTACTTC. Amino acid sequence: CASSQKGEGASFEQYF.

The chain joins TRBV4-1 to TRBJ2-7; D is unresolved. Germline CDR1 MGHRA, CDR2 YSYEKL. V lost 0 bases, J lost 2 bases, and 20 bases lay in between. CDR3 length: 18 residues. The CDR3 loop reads CASSQDSPEKTIPYEQYF. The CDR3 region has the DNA TGCGCCAGCAGCCAAGATTCTCCTGAAAAAACAATACCCTACGAGCAGTACTTC.

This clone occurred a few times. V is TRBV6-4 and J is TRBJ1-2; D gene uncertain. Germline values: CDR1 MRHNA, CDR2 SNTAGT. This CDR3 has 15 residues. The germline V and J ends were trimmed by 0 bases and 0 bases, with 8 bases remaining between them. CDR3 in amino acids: CASSDSESANYGYTF. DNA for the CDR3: TGTGCCAGCAGTGACTCTGAAAGTGCTAACTATGGCTACACCTTC.

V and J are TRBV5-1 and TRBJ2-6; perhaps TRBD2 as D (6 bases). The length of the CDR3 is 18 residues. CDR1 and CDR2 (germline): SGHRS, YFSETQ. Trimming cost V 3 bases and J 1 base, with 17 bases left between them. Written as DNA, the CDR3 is TGCGCCAGCAGCTCCGGGACTGTTAGTCTTTCTGGGGCCAACGTCCTGACTTTC. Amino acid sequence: CASSSGTVSLSGANVLTF.

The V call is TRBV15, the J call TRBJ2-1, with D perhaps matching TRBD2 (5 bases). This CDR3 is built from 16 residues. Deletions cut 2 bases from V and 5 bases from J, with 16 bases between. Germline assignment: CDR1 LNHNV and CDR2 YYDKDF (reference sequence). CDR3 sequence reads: CATSRLVGISNNEQFF. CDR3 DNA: TGTGCCACCAGCAGACTGGTCGGGATTTCCAACAATGAGCAGTTCTTC.

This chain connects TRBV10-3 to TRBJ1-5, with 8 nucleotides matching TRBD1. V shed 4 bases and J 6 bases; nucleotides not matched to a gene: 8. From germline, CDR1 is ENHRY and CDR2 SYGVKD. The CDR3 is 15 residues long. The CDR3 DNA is TGTGCCATCAGTGCGTCTGGACAGGGAAGTCAGCCCCAGCATTTT. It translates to CAISASGQGSQPQHF.

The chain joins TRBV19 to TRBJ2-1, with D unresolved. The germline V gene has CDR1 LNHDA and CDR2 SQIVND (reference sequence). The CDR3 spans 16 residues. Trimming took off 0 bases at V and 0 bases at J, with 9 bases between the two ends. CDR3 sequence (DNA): TGTGCCAGTAGTATAGATCACGCACGCTCCTACAATGAGCAGTTCTTC. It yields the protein CASSIDHARSYNEQFF.

CDR3 DNA: TGCGCCAGCAGCCAAGACCCCGCTACGGACACTGAAGCTTTCTTT. It yields the protein CASSQDPATDTEAFF. The chain is built from TRBV4-1 and TRBJ1-1; D unclear. The length of the CDR3 is 15 residues. Trimming cost V 0 bases and J 3 bases, with 11 bases left between them. CDR1 is MGHRA, CDR2 YSYEKL, per germline.

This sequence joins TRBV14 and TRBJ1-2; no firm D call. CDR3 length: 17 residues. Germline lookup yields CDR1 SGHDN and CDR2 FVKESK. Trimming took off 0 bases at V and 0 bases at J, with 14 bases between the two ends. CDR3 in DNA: TGTGCCAGCAGCCAAGATTTTACCGGGTTGACTAACTATGGCTACACCTTC. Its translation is CASSQDFTGLTNYGYTF. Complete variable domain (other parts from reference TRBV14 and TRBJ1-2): EAGVTQFPSHSVIEKGQTVTLRCDPISGHDNLYWYRRVMGKEIKFLLHFVKESKQDESGMPNNRFLAERTGGTYSTLKVQPAELEDSGVYFCASSQDFTGLTNYGYTFGSGTRLTVV.